A selection of T cell receptor beta chains follows, all from one sample in a study of chemoradiotherapy in HPV16-positive cancers. The repertoire was sequenced with immunoSEQ multiplex PCR; TCRdb's copy has only in-frame clones and lacks some. The sample consists of around 860 clones, 85% to 90% of them appearing once. The sample was tumor tissue, taken from a patient who underwent chemoradiotherapy. All receptors come from a human donor with HPV-associated anogenital cancer. The CDR3 runs from the conserved cysteine through the conserved F or W. D genes are given only for firm matches. The listing skips clone size in some rows; elsewhere it reads once, few, many or a size class.

>TRBJ1-2|once|TRBV5-1|-
CASRNDGGFFGYTF
TGCGCCAGCAGAAACGACGGGGGGTTCTTTGGCTACACCTTC
>TRBJ2-3|-|TRBV19|-
CASSYTHPPDTQYF
TGTGCCAGTAGTTACACCCACCCCCCAGATACGCAGTATTTT
>TRBJ2-5|once|TRBV2|TRBD2
CASSLGRGQETQYF
TGTGCCAGCAGCCTAGGGAGGGGTCAAGAGACCCAGTACTTC
>TRBJ1-1|-|TRBV6-5|-
CASSSPPGLNTEAFF
TGTGCCAGCAGTTCCCCTCCAGGGTTGAACACTGAAGCTTTCTTT
>TRBJ2-3|once|TRBV5-1|TRBD2
CASSTVGASGSTDTQYF
TGCGCCAGCAGCACGGTAGGAGCTAGCGGGAGCACAGATACGCAGTATTTT
>TRBJ1-1|once|TRBV2|-
CASSERRQENTEAFF
TGTGCCAGCAGTGAAAGGAGACAAGAAAACACTGAAGCTTTCTTT
>TRBJ2-3|-|TRBV2|-
CASSGSPVTDTQYF
TGTGCCAGCAGTGGTTCCCCAGTAACAGATACGCAGTATTTT
>TRBJ1-1|-|TRBV6-4|-
CASRLQGNTEAFF
TGTGCCAGCAGATTACAAGGGAACACTGAAGCTTTCTTT
>TRBJ1-2|once|TRBV9|-
CASSPRGGNYGYTF
TGTGCCAGCAGCCCGCGGGGGGGAAACTATGGCTACACCTTC
>TRBJ2-5|-|TRBV11-1|TRBD1
CASTLVPIGTGEATQYF
TGTGCCAGCACCCTAGTCCCCATTGGGACAGGGGAAGCGACCCAGTACTTC
>TRBJ2-3|once|TRBV11-2|TRBD2
CASSSTSGVRTDTQYF
TGTGCCAGCAGCTCGACTAGCGGGGTGCGCACAGATACGCAGTATTTT
>TRBJ2-1|-|TRBV10-3|-
CAISDTRRAYNEQFF
TGTGCCATCAGTGACACGAGGAGGGCCTACAATGAGCAGTTCTTC
>TRBJ2-7|-|TRBV28|-
CASSFPNVYEQYF
TGTGCCAGCAGTTTCCCGAACGTCTACGAGCAGTACTTC
>TRBJ2-7|-|TRBV9|-
CASSATDRYEQYF
TGTGCCAGCAGCGCCACTGACAGGTACGAGCAGTACTTC
>TRBJ1-4|-|TRBV6-1|-
CASRLGGAGEKLFF
TGTGCCAGCCGGCTGGGAGGGGCTGGTGAAAAACTGTTTTTT
>TRBJ1-2|-|TRBV6-4|-
CASSDGQRINGYTF
TGTGCCAGCAGTGACGGACAGCGGATCAATGGCTACACCTTC
>TRBJ1-5|-|TRBV28|-
CAIQGGTGQPQHF
TGTGCGATTCAAGGGGGGACGGGGCAGCCCCAGCATTTT
>TRBJ2-1|-|TRBV19|-
CASSPPGLTYNEQFF
TGTGCCAGTAGCCCCCCCGGGCTAACCTACAATGAGCAGTTCTTC
>TRBJ2-1|-|TRBV5-4|TRBD2
CASSAGLAGGSDNEQFF
TGTGCCAGCAGCGCGGGACTAGCGGGAGGAAGCGACAATGAGCAGTTCTTC
>TRBJ2-7|-|TRBV11-2|-
CASSLGQTSGLSYEQYF
TGTGCCAGCAGCTTAGGACAGACCTCGGGCTTATCCTACGAGCAGTACTTC
>TRBJ1-1|-|TRBV25-1|-
CASSAPGDLNTEAFF
TGTGCCAGCAGTGCACCTGGGGACCTTAACACTGAAGCTTTCTTT
>TRBJ2-3|-|TRBV14|TRBD2
CASSQDRASGGALDTQYF
TGTGCCAGCAGCCAAGATCGGGCGAGCGGGGGGGCCCTAGATACGCAGTATTTT
>TRBJ1-4|-|TRBV6-1|-
CASRAGGFDEKLFF
TGTGCCAGCAGGGCGGGGGGGTTTGATGAAAAACTGTTTTTT
>TRBJ2-3|-|TRBV2|TRBD2
CASSGRTSGGSVVGDTQYF
TGTGCCAGCAGTGGGAGGACTAGCGGGGGGAGTGTAGTGGGCGATACGCAGTATTTT
>TRBJ2-2|-|TRBV7-8|TRBD2
CASSLVPAGGGELFF
TGTGCCAGCAGCTTAGTCCCAGCGGGAGGCGGGGAGCTGTTTTTT
>TRBJ2-7|-|TRBV6-1|-
CASSPTQGYEQYF
TGTGCCAGCAGTCCAACACAGGGATACGAGCAGTACTTC
>TRBJ2-7|-|TRBV28|-
CASSLSSAPGEQYF
TGTGCCAGCAGTTTATCATCGGCCCCGGGGGAGCAGTACTTC
>TRBJ2-5|-|TRBV7-6|TRBD1
CASSRSPGQGGMETQYF
TGTGCCAGCAGCCGAAGCCCGGGACAGGGTGGTATGGAGACCCAGTACTTC
>TRBJ1-2|-|TRBV5-6|-
CASSLRSTGANYGYTF
TGTGCCAGCAGCTTGAGATCAACAGGAGCTAACTATGGCTACACCTTC
>TRBJ2-1|-|TRBV4-2|-
CASSQEARSYNEQFF
TGTGCCAGCAGCCAAGAGGCTCGATCTTACAATGAGCAGTTCTTC
>TRBJ2-2|-|TRBV2|TRBD2
CASSALPGLAGSGELFF
TGTGCCAGCAGTGCACTCCCGGGACTAGCGGGATCCGGGGAGCTGTTTTTT
>TRBJ2-7|-|TRBV28|-
CASRPDSLSYEQYF
TGTGCCAGCAGACCGGACAGCCTCTCCTACGAGCAGTACTTC
>TRBJ1-3|-|TRBV28|-
CASVWGGRGNTIYF
TGTGCCAGCGTGTGGGGGGGTCGCGGAAACACCATATATTTT
>TRBJ2-7|once|TRBV27|TRBD2
CASSFLLAGVPYEQYF
TGTGCCAGCAGTTTTTTACTAGCGGGGGTCCCCTACGAGCAGTACTTC
>TRBJ2-7|-|TRBV27|-
CASSLGLWTSYEQYF
TGTGCCAGCAGTTTGGGCCTATGGACCTCCTACGAGCAGTACTTC
>TRBJ2-3|-|TRBV7-3|-
CASSLKGNTDTQYF
TGTGCCAGCAGCTTAAAAGGCAACACAGATACGCAGTATTTT
>TRBJ2-6|-|TRBV4-2|-
CASGQGANVLTF
TGTGCCAGCGGCCAGGGGGCCAACGTCCTGACTTTC
>TRBJ1-1|-|TRBV10-3|-
CAIERSRGDTEAFF
TGTGCCATCGAGCGGTCAAGGGGGGACACTGAAGCTTTCTTT
>TRBJ2-7|-|TRBV15|TRBD2
CATSRVGTSGRGNYEQYF
TGTGCCACCAGCAGAGTCGGGACTAGCGGGAGGGGAAACTACGAGCAGTACTTC
>TRBJ2-1|-|TRBV19|TRBD1
CASSMVGGHEQFF
TGTGCCAGTAGTATGGTAGGGGGCCATGAGCAGTTCTTC